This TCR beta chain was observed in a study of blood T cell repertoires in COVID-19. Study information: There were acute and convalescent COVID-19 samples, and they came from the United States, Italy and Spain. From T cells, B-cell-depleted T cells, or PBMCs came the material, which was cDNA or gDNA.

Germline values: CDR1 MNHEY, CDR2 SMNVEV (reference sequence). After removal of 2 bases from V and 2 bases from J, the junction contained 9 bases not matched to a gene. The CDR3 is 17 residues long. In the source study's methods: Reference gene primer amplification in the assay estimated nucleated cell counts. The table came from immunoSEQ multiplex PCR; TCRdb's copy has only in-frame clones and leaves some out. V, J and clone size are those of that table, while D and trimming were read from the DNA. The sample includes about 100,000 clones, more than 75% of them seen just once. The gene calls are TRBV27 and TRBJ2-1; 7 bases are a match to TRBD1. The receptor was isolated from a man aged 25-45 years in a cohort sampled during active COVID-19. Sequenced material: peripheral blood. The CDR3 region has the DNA TGTGCCAGCAGTTTAAGAAGTAGACAGGGCGCCTACAATGAGCAGTTCTTC. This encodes CASSLRSRQGAYNEQFF.